This T cell receptor (beta chain) derives from a study of response to subunit inactivated influenza vaccine. Deletions cut 3 bases from V and 8 bases from J, with 27 bases between. This CDR3 is built from 18 residues. CDR1 is SGHNT and CDR2 is YYREEE in the germline V gene (reference sequence). The sample holds a few counts of this clonotype. Using its own MiXCR run on the RT-PCR reads, TCRdb lists one record per CDR3 protein. In the table there are 160,000 or so distinct CDR3 sequences, about a tenth of which are singletons. This TCR derives from a man aged 50 or older who received an inactivated influenza vaccine. The input for sequencing was non-naive T cells sorted from PBMCs, taken 35 to 45 days after vaccination. The chain carries TRBV5-4 and TRBJ2-1; TRBD2 is a possible D gene (7 bases). The CDR3 DNA is TGTGCCAGCAGCTCCGGCCGAGGCGGGGGCGGAGCCTTCGATGAGCAGTTCTTC. This codes for CASSSGRGGGGAFDEQFF.